These 25 T cell receptor beta chains came from one sample sequenced in a study of Graves' ophthalmopathy and Graves' hyperthyroidism. TCR beta CDR3 regions were amplified from RNA transcripts. RT-PCR with HTBI primers came first, then second-round multiplex PCR. TCRdb independently ran MiXCR on the multiplex PCR reads; one entry per CDR3 protein. The data show over 650,000 distinct CDR3 sequences, about 38% seen once. The sequenced sample was peripheral blood. These receptors were collected from an adult man with Graves' ophthalmopathy.

The chain links TRBV19 to TRBJ1-1, with D unclear. Trimming removed 3 bases from V and 11 bases from J, with 4 bases in between. Germline CDR1 and CDR2: LNHDA and SQIVND (reference sequence). The CDR3 covers 9 residues. The chain's CDR3 is CASSMWAFF. DNA for the CDR3: TGTGCCAGTAGTATGTGGGCTTTCTTT.

The CDR3 DNA reads TGTGCCAGCAGTGTAACAGGGGACTTTGGGACCCAGTACTTC. It encodes CASSVTGDFGTQYF. The chain joins TRBV25-1 to TRBJ2-5; TRBD1 might be the D (7 bases). CDR1 is MGHDK, CDR2 SYGVNS, per germline. Trimming removed 4 bases at V and 7 bases at J, with 16 bases between. The CDR3 is 14 residues long.

To note about this clonotype: This may be a read error, as it is one base from a much larger clone. The J gene is TRBJ1-1, the V gene TRBV5-6; D uncertain. CDR1 is SGHDT, CDR2 YYEEEE, per germline. The CDR3 has 15 amino acids. V was cut by 4 bases and J by 3 bases, with 16 bases left in between. In DNA, the CDR3 is TGTGCCAGCAGCCCACGAGGAGGGCTGGACACTGAAGCTTTCTTT. This translates into CASSPRGGLDTEAFF.

At least ten counts were recorded for this clonotype. The chain links TRBV5-1 to TRBJ2-7; D not certain. This CDR3 region has 13 residues. Germline-derived CDR1 and CDR2 are SGHRS and YFSETQ. Trimming stripped 0 bases from V and 6 bases from J, with 10 bases between. The CDR3 DNA reads TGCGCCAGCAGCTTGGAACCAGGATTCGAGCAGTACTTC. This codes for CASSLEPGFEQYF.

At least ten counts were recorded for this clonotype. The chain's CDR3 is CASSVNLDTEAFF. The CDR3 coding sequence is TGTGCCAGCAGCGTAAATTTGGACACTGAAGCTTTCTTT. V gene TRBV9 combines with J gene TRBJ1-1; D is unclear. In germline, CDR1 is SGDLS, CDR2 YYNGEE. V dropped 1 base and J dropped 3 bases, with 7 bases sitting between them. The CDR3 consists of 13 residues.

This clonotype was observed at least ten times. The chain is built from TRBV13 and TRBJ2-5, with a possible D match to TRBD2 (5 bases). Trimming took 2 bases from V and 2 from J, leaving 15 bases between them. The germline CDR1 and CDR2 sequences are PRHDT and FYEKMQ (reference sequence). This CDR3 is 16 amino acids long. Here the CDR3 reads CASSLYPRQRQETQYF. In DNA, the CDR3 is TGTGCCAGCAGCTTATACCCTAGGCAGCGGCAAGAGACCCAGTACTTC.

This chain connects TRBV12-5 to TRBJ2-5; perhaps TRBD1 as D (6 bases). Germline values: CDR1 LGHNT, CDR2 FRNRAP. This CDR3 is 14 amino acids long. CDR3 coding DNA: TGTGCCAGCTATAGGGGGTGGGCCAGTGAGACCCAGTACTTC. Its translation is CASYRGWASETQYF.

The rearrangement links TRBV25-1 to TRBJ1-1; D is possibly TRBD1 (5 bases). Deletions cut 4 bases from V and 1 base from J, with 10 bases between. Per the germline V gene, CDR1 is MGHDK and CDR2 is SYGVNS. The CDR3 loop spans 14 amino acids. The CDR3, as DNA: TGTGCCAGCAGTGCCCTGGACACGAACACTGAAGCTTTCTTT. Its protein is CASSALDTNTEAFF.

This clonotype was seen many times. V is TRBV13 and J is TRBJ2-5, with 8 bases matching TRBD1. The CDR3 spans 15 residues. The V and J ends lost 0 bases and 2 bases, in that order; junction bases with no gene match: 2. Germline V gene lookup returns CDR1 PRHDT and CDR2 FYEKMQ (reference sequence). CDR3: CASSLGRTGQETQYF. CDR3 DNA: TGTGCCAGCAGCTTAGGCCGGACAGGGCAAGAGACCCAGTACTTC.

This clonotype was counted a single time. CDR3 DNA: TGTGCCTTAGGAGGACAGGCCGGGACTGAAGCTTTCTTT. It translates to CALGGQAGTEAFF. The chain is built from TRBV2 and TRBJ1-1, with TRBD1 matching over 7 bases. The junction had 11 bases not matched to a gene; V was cut back by 11 bases and J by 5 bases. This CDR3 contains 13 residues. The germline CDR1 and CDR2 sequences are SNHLY and FYNNEI.

Turning to this clonotype: This sequence may be a read error, since a much larger clone differs from it by one base. V is TRBV5-4 and J is TRBJ2-7; 8 bases line up with TRBD1. This CDR3 contains 16 residues. Germline CDR1 is SGHNT and CDR2 is YYREEE (reference sequence). DNA for the CDR3: TGTGCCAGCGGCTTGAGTCGGTGGACAGGGTTCAACGAGCAGTACTTC. Translation: CASGLSRWTGFNEQYF.

This clonotype occurred many times. The rearrangement uses TRBV7-9 and TRBJ1-3; a possible D gene is TRBD1 (5 bases). The CDR3 runs 16 residues. With 0 bases removed from V and 0 bases from J, the gap between germline ends came to 9 bases. CDR1 and CDR2 from the germline V gene are SEHNR and FQNEAQ (reference sequence). CDR3: CASSLAGLLSGNTIYF. The DNA of the CDR3 is TGTGCCAGCAGCTTAGCGGGGCTACTCTCTGGAAACACCATATATTTT.

This clonotype was seen repeatedly, ten times or more. This sequence joins TRBV9 and TRBJ2-5, with TRBD1 matching 7 bases. The length of the CDR3 is 15 residues. With 3 bases clipped from V and 0 bases from J, the junction kept 5 bases outside the gene matches. The germline V gene has CDR1 SGDLS and CDR2 YYNGEE. CDR3 in amino acids: CASSGEQGYQETQYF. CDR3 bases: TGTGCCAGCAGCGGAGAACAGGGGTACCAAGAGACCCAGTACTTC.

This clonotype was found many times. The V and J genes are TRBV10-3 and TRBJ1-1; D is perhaps TRBD1 (5 bases). The CDR3 is 13 amino acids. The ends were cut back, 8 bases at V and 1 base at J, with 11 bases in the middle. Germline CDR1 reads ENHRY; CDR2 reads SYGVKD. CDR3 coding DNA: TGTGCCATCGGGGAGACAGAGAACACTGAAGCTTTCTTT. It encodes CAIGETENTEAFF.

The CDR3 reads CSVGRDWRGTSYGYTF. The CDR3 DNA reads TGCAGCGTTGGGAGGGATTGGAGGGGCACGAGTTATGGCTACACCTTC. The V call is TRBV29-1, the J call TRBJ1-2; possibly TRBD1 for D (5 bases). CDR3 size: 16 residues. V lost 4 bases and J lost 5, with 23 bases in between. Germline loops: CDR1 SQVTM, CDR2 ANQGSEA. Together with reference TRBV29-1 and TRBJ1-2, the CDR3 gives the full variable domain: SAVISQKPSRDICQRGTSLTIQCQVDSQVTMMFWYRQQPGQSLTLIATANQGSEATYESGFVIDKFPISRPNLTFSTLTVSNMSPEDSSIYLCSVGRDWRGTSYGYTFGSGTRLTVV.

The chain joins TRBV6-6 to TRBJ2-5; D is unclear. CDR1 and CDR2 from the germline V gene are MNHNY and SVGAGI (reference sequence). This CDR3 spans 15 amino acids. The V gene lost 2 bases and the J gene lost 2 bases, with 12 bases spanning the gap. CDR3 region: CASSYVDRPQETQYF. The CDR3 coding sequence is TGTGCCAGCAGTTACGTAGATCGGCCGCAAGAGACCCAGTACTTC.

Of note for this clonotype: One end of the junction does not line up with germline, which may come from a read error. V usage is TRBV5-1 and J usage is TRBJ1-3, with unresolved D. The CDR3 consists of 15 residues. Per the germline V gene, CDR1 is SGHRS and CDR2 is YFSETQ. The CDR3 coding sequence is TGCGCCAGCAGCCCGGGCGGCGTCTCTGGAAGCACCATATATTTT. This sequence encodes CASSPGGVSGSTIYF.

This chain joins TRBV6-5 and TRBJ1-1; D remains unclear. The CDR3 length is 14 residues. Germline CDR1 MNHEY, CDR2 SVGAGI. V was shortened by 0 bases and J by 8 bases, with 13 bases between the two germline ends. The CDR3 DNA follows: TGTGCCAGCAGTTACTCCTCCAGCCGGGGAGAAGCTTTCTTT. It yields the protein CASSYSSSRGEAFF.

This clonotype was picked up a small number of times. The chain combines TRBV20-1 with TRBJ1-1; D is ambiguous. The CDR3 length is 17 residues. Looked up from germline, CDR1 is DFQATT and CDR2 is SNEGSKA (reference sequence). The V end was cut by 0 bases, the J end by 4 bases, with 21 bases between. The CDR3 bases are TGCAGTGCTAGAGATAGGCTTCGGGGTACAAGTGGCACTGAAGCTTTCTTT. Amino acids: CSARDRLRGTSGTEAFF.

This clonotype was counted a few times. The chain links TRBV19 to TRBJ1-5; a possible D gene is TRBD1 (5 bases). The length of the CDR3 is 16 residues. V lost 6 bases, J lost 0 bases, and 15 bases lay in between. Germline CDR1 LNHDA, CDR2 SQIVND (reference sequence). In nucleotides, the CDR3 is TGTGCCAGTAGCTACGCGGTGGGGCATAGCAATCAGCCCCAGCATTTT. Encoded protein: CASSYAVGHSNQPQHF.

At least ten counts were recorded for this clonotype. The J gene is TRBJ2-5, the V gene TRBV7-2; D perhaps matches TRBD1 (6 bases). The CDR3 is made up of 17 amino acids. With 4 bases removed from V and 3 bases from J, the gap between germline ends came to 21 bases. Germline values: CDR1 SGHTA, CDR2 FQGNSA. CDR3 bases: TGTGCCAGCAGCTCCCCTCGGACAGATTGGCGTGAAGAGACCCAGTACTTC. This encodes CASSSPRTDWREETQYF.

Ten or more counts support this clonotype. The CDR3 loop is CASSLARAGREQYF. CDR3 nucleotides: TGTGCCAGCAGCTTGGCGCGGGCAGGTCGCGAGCAGTACTTC. The rearrangement joins TRBV5-4 to TRBJ2-7; possible D gene TRBD2, 5 bases. The CDR3 covers 14 residues. The ends were cut back, 0 bases at V and 6 bases at J, with 13 bases in the middle. Germline-derived CDR1 and CDR2 are SGHNT and YYREEE (reference sequence).

This clonotype was seen at least ten times. The chain couples TRBV12-3 or TRBV12-4 to TRBJ2-5; D possibly corresponds to TRBD1 (5 bases). The CDR3 sequence is 13 residues long. The germline V and J ends were trimmed by 6 bases and 2 bases, with 10 bases remaining between them. The CDR3 loop reads CASSDSSQETQYF. The CDR3 DNA is TGTGCCAGCAGCGACAGCTCGCAAGAGACCCAGTACTTC.

Note on this clonotype: One junction end does not reproduce the germline sequence, and a read error may be involved. The chain is built from TRBV24-1 and TRBJ1-2; 9 bases match TRBD1. Germline V gene lookup returns CDR1 KGHDR and CDR2 SFDVKD. The CDR3 extends over 15 amino acids. CDR3 coding DNA: TGTGCCAGCAGTTTAGGGGTACAGGGGGCAGGGGGCTACACCTTC. This encodes CASSLGVQGAGGYTF.

This clonotype has at least ten counts. The J gene is TRBJ1-5, the V gene TRBV12-3 or TRBV12-4; D remains unclear. The CDR3 totals 14 residues. Trimming took 1 base from V and 6 from J, leaving 10 bases between them. CDR3 coding DNA: TGTGCCAGCAGTTTAGGAGGGCTCGGTCAGCCCCAGCATTTT. Translated: CASSLGGLGQPQHF.